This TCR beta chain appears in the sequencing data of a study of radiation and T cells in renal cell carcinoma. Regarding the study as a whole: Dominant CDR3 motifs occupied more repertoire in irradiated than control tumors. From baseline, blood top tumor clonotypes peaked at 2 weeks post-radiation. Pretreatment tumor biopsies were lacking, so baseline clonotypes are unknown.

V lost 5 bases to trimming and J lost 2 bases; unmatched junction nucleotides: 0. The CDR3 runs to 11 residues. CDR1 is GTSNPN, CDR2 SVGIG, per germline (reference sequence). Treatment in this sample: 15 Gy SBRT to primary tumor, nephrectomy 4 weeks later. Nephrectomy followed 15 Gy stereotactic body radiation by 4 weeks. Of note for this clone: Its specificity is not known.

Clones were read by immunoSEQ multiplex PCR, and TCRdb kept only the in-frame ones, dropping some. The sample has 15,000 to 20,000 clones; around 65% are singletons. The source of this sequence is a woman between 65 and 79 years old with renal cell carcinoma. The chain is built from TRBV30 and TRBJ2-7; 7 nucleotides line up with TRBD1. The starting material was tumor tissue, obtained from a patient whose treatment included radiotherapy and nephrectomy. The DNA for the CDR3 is TGTGCCTGGGGGACAGCCTACGAGCAGTACTTC. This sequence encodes CAWGTAYEQYF. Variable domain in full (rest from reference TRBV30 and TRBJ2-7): SQTIHQWPATLVQPVGSPLSLECTVEGTSNPNLYWYRQAAGRGLQLLFYSVGIGQISSEVPQNLSASRPQDRQFILSSKKLLLSDSGFYLCAWGTAYEQYFGPGTRLTVT.